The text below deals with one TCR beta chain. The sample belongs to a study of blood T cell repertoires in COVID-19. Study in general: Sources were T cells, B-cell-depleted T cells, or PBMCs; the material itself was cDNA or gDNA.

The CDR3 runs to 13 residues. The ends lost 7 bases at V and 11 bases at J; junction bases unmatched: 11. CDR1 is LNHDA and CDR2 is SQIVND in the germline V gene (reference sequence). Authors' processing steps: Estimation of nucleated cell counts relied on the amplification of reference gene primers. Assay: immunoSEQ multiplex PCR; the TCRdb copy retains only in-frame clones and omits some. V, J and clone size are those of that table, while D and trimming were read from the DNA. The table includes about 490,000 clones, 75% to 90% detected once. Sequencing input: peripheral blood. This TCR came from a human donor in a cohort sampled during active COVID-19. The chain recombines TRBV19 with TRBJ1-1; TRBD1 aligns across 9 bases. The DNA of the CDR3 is TGTGCCAGTACCCCGACAGGGGGTGGTCGGGCTTTCTTT. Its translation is CASTPTGGGRAFF.